This T cell receptor beta chain is from a study of cytomegalovirus exposure and HLA in healthy donors (dated by TCRdb to the late 2010s). Background for the entire study: An earlier analysis of several hundred of the donors reported under 300 Gb of sequence data and 117 million unique TCR beta sequences obtained from roughly 170 million T cells. A later genetic analysis took genome-wide SNP genotypes for about three fifths of the roughly 700 donors and used that subset as a discovery cohort. The study profiled the T cell repertoires of fewer than 850 subjects by immunosequencing and related them to cytomegalovirus serostatus. Every repertoire in the discovery cohort had been generated on one and the same sequencing platform. Four to six DR-DQ haplotypes were handled as single units for association and clustering, since linkage in the cohort was strong. Along with the roughly 670-subject first cohort, a separate validation cohort of around 110 different subjects was used. The study aimed to test whether signatures of past pathogen exposure could be identified by cataloging public T cell receptors. In the later analysis, no new phenotypic data were used to find candidate immune exposures; instead, reliance was placed on TCR beta sequences and their occurrence across donors. Typing coverage differed by locus: A, B, C, DRB1 and DQB1 were typed in roughly 629-630 donors, DQA1 in roughly 500, DPA1 in around 600, and DPB1 in 450 to 480. Among the roughly 400 genotyped donors, approximately 76% belonged to the genetic ancestry cluster associated with self-reported Caucasian donors. To predict cytomegalovirus infection status, the study combined high-throughput TCR immunosequencing, statistical association of individual TCRs with disease status, and machine learning. Both class I and class II loci were covered by HLA typing, at four-digit resolution. To study patterns of TCR occurrence, a later analysis re-analyzed previously published TCR beta repertoires from just over 650 donors and added high-resolution HLA genotyping. An early release that covered fewer than 800 HLA-typed donors contained approximately 300 gigabases of sequencing data and roughly 84 million unique TCR sequences. Donor age, sex, ethnicity and CMV serostatus were collected together with the repertoire data. Among about 370 genotyped donors of the cohort, an average of roughly 230,000 unique TCR beta nucleotide sequences was sequenced per donor, of which approximately 19% were non-productive. An earlier analysis of several hundred of the donors used high-throughput TCR beta sequencing to judge whether each TCR beta V gene segment behaved as functional or pseudogenic.

The paper's findings and limits, for the study overall: When HLA alleles, especially DR and DQ, strongly co-occurred, attributing TCR associations to individual alleles was difficult. Seventeen rarely observed V segments, including chromosome 9 orphons, were excluded from the earlier analysis of some 590 of the donors because counts were too low. In this cohort, only TCR beta chains were sequenced, and detectable features were limited by the absence of alpha or paired-chain data. Most CMV-associated TCR beta chains appeared to be HLA-restricted in a later analysis, and the HLA associations seemed to be driven largely by CMV exposure. The authors suggested that the approach could potentially be generalized to other disease states and immunological phenotypes. A later genetic analysis associated a missense DCLRE1C variant with V-gene and J-gene trimming of TCR beta chains, and an independent cohort replicated the association. The sequencing pipeline was judged likely to have produced a cluster of highly shared sequence variants as a technical artifact. Roughly uniform sequencing depth across donors was assumed in presence/absence analyses, although this assumption may not hold. An earlier analysis of some 560 of the donors showed that most TCR beta V segments appeared in productive rearrangements either about 90% or about 30% of the time, which broadly matched IMGT annotations. The 87-base-pair reads could not distinguish some IMGT-functional V segments, including TRBV6-2 and TRBV6-3, so those segments were excluded. The only immune exposure information available for the cohort was CMV serostatus. A further reported finding was that TCR beta sequences accurately predicted the HLA-A and HLA-B alleles for most subjects in the first cohort. Most TCR sequences were seen in very few donors, while some public TCRs were found in many individuals. In a later analysis, HLA-associated TCR beta chains were found to be more clonally expanded and to have lower generation probabilities than equally common non-associated chains. Because HLA typing was unavailable for some donors at each locus, only the typed subset was used in association tests. A later genetic analysis reported fewer N-insertions in productive TCRs among donors in an Asian-associated ancestry cluster than the approximately 700-donor mean. A total of 150 or so TCR beta chains were listed by the study as associated with cytomegalovirus. Several of the top co-occurrence clusters appeared to be linked to parvovirus B19, influenza, CMV and Epstein-Barr virus, according to a later analysis. A few of the identified cytomegalovirus-associated TCR beta chains were confirmed in vitro to be specific for cytomegalovirus antigens. Cytomegalovirus status was reported to be diagnosed by the classifier with high specificity and sensitivity in both the original and validation cohorts. Linkage disequilibrium might explain the correlated functional status among segregating V segments, but an unknown experimental factor could not be ruled out. At a false discovery rate of 0.05, a later analysis linked about 17,000 TCR beta sequences to specific HLA alleles. In a later analysis, the rate of TCR association differed among HLA loci, with DRB1 alleles having the most associated TCRs and HLA-C alleles having the fewest.

In total, approximately 700 healthy bone marrow donors made up the cohort. All cohort members were sampled while nominally healthy, although unrecorded immune exposures were likely present. The donor tested CMV seronegative, placing the donor among the 350 or so seronegative members of the cohort. A peripheral blood sample was provided by each donor, and peripheral blood mononuclear cells were used for TCR beta sequencing. Genomic DNA extraction from the blood cell samples was performed with the Qiagen DNeasy Blood Extraction Kit. Library preparation employed the immunoSEQ multiplex PCR assay. For the multiplex PCR, a mixture combining 60 forward primers for TCR Vbeta segments and 13 reverse primers for TCR Jbeta segments was used. The CDR3 region of rearranged TCR beta genes was amplified from genomic DNA with a multiplex PCR assay. Amplified TCR beta libraries were sequenced as 87-base-pair reads on the Illumina HiSeq System. Per the source publication's procedure: Across the 600 to 700 repertoires, a later analysis counted approximately 83 million unique TCR beta chains, roughly 11 million of which were shared by at least two donors. To remove PCR and sequencing errors, raw reads were error-corrected and collapsed into unique sequences using a nearest-neighbor algorithm that merged closely related sequences. CDR3 sequences were aligned to IMGT reference sequences to assign V, D and J gene segments. For a sequence to be retained, a match of at least six nucleotides to both a V gene segment and a J gene segment was required. A rearrangement counted as productive if the CDR3 had no stop codons and remained in frame with V and J, and every other rearrangement counted as non-productive. CDR3 was defined according to IMGT convention as the region running from the second conserved V-encoded cysteine to the conserved J-encoded phenylalanine. Sequences without an unambiguous match to a single V gene segment were excluded from the earlier analysis of a few hundred of the donors. An earlier analysis of a few hundred of the donors classified V segments as functional when productive rearrangements were above 56.7% and as segregating when the standard deviation between donors was above 5%. A statistical classification framework was built to diagnose cytomegalovirus status from the catalog of TCR beta chain sequences. In a later analysis, V and J genes were assigned by comparing TCR nucleotide sequences against IMGT/GENE-DB human TR gene sequences. A later analysis assigned CDR3 sequences and most-parsimonious VDJ recombination scenarios with the TCRdist pipeline. In a later analysis, every TCR beta chain was defined by the combination of its CDR3 amino acid sequence and its V-gene family, and reads without a unique V-gene family were dropped. As a way to deal with suspected cross-contamination and a sequencing artifact, a later analysis dropped roughly 620 nucleotide sequences that were highly shared and had low generation probability. A later analysis calculated a clonal expansion index for each public chain from normalized within-repertoire ranks of inferred template counts. Generation probabilities in a later analysis came from a VDJ recombination model fitted to out-of-frame rearrangements, and those results were checked against IGoR. In a later analysis, TCR-TCR, TCR-HLA and TCR-CMV co-occurrence was scored with hypergeometric tests, and a repertoire-size bias correction was applied to TCR pairs. A later analysis estimated false discovery rates by permuting HLA or CMV assignments 20 times. A later analysis grouped co-occurring TCRs with DBSCAN, adding TCRdist sequence similarity when clustering within HLA-allele-positive subsets. Co-occurrence clustering excluded repertoires with fewer than 30,000 or more than 120,000 public chains, plus five with anomalous nucleotide sharing. Held by TCRdb, this immuneACCESS table contains in-frame sequences only and omits some clones. Under half of the omission traces to an unresolved V gene where checked; the cause of the rest is unknown. The V and J calls and clone size are taken from that table; D and trimming were inferred from the DNA. The sample table holds about 120,000 clones, of which 60% to 85% were seen once. Approximately 6.5% of the sample is held by the ten biggest clonotypes.

Remarks on this clone: There is no known antigen for this receptor. No much larger clone is present one base from it, and per-base qualities are unavailable.

Per the germline V gene, MDHEN is the CDR1 and SYDVKM is the CDR2. From its cysteine to its phenylalanine, the CDR3 spans 13 amino acids. The only DNA kept is the CDR3, 39 bases in frame from the first base. At the junction V is shortened by 8 bases and J by 7 bases, with 17 bases in between. The specimen was PBMCs. This clonotype was obtained from a woman aged 40-49 years in good health and CMV-seronegative. The chain uses TRBV28 and TRBJ1-1; the best D guess is TRBD1, with 5 bases matching. This receptor carries the CDR3 CASEVQELHEAFF. The nucleotide sequence reads as follows: TGTGCCAGCGAAGTACAGGAACTCCATGAAGCTTTCTTT.